This TCR beta chain was recovered during a study of preoperative IRX-2 immunotherapy in early breast cancer. This clone was seen a few times. Treatment specified: preoperative locoregional IRX-2 cytokine immunotherapy. Patients received preoperative, locoregional IRX-2 cytokine immunotherapy in a phase Ib study. The CDR3 totals 13 residues. The V segment lost 2 bases and the J segment 4 bases; nucleotides outside the gene matches: 4. In germline, CDR1 is SQVTM, CDR2 ANQGSEA. Profiled with immunoSEQ multiplex PCR; TCRdb holds only in-frame clones, not every one. This table has approximately 98,000 clones, about nine tenths appearing once.

This material consisted of tumor tissue, taken after IRX-2 immunotherapy. This receptor was identified in a human donor with breast cancer. This chain connects TRBV29-1 to TRBJ2-7; 8 bases map to TRBD1. CDR3 residues: CSVEKGQEYEQYF. As DNA, the CDR3 is TGCAGCGTTGAAAAGGGACAGGAGTACGAGCAGTACTTC.